These 14 T cell receptor beta chains share one sample of origin, sequenced in a study of cytomegalovirus exposure and HLA in healthy donors. Assay: immunoSEQ multiplex PCR; the TCRdb copy retains only in-frame clones and omits some. The sample lists some 120,000 clones; approximately 94% were seen once. Specimen: PBMCs. The receptors shown here come from a woman between 18 and 29 years old in good health and CMV-seronegative.

V usage is TRBV30 and J usage is TRBJ2-1; no firm D call. Deletions cut 3 bases from V and 0 bases from J, with 12 bases between. This CDR3 is built from 15 residues. Looked up from germline, CDR1 is GTSNPN and CDR2 is SVGIG (reference sequence). DNA of the CDR3: TGTGCCTGGAGCCTGACACTGGCCTCCTACAATGAGCAGTTCTTC. Residues: CAWSLTLASYNEQFF. Based on the CDR3 plus reference TRBV30 and TRBJ2-1, the full variable domain is SQTIHQWPATLVQPVGSPLSLECTVEGTSNPNLYWYRQAAGRGLQLLFYSVGIGQISSEVPQNLSASRPQDRQFILSSKKLLLSDSGFYLCAWSLTLASYNEQFFGPGTRLTVL.

The chain uses TRBV7-9 and TRBJ2-2; D gene ambiguous. This CDR3 has 13 residues. Germline V gene lookup returns CDR1 SEHNR and CDR2 FQNEAQ (reference sequence). Deletions cut 5 bases from V and 0 bases from J, with 4 bases between. CDR3 sequence: CASSQSNTGELFF. The CDR3 bases are TGTGCCAGCAGCCAATCGAACACCGGGGAGCTGTTTTTT.

This chain joins TRBV5-1 and TRBJ2-7, with D perhaps TRBD1 (5 bases). The germline CDR1 and CDR2 sequences are SGHRS and YFSETQ. The ends were cut back, 0 bases at V and 2 bases at J, with 9 bases in the middle. CDR3 size: 14 residues. CDR3 bases: TGCGCCAGCAGCTTGGGGGGCAGGACCTACGAGCAGTACTTC. Residues: CASSLGGRTYEQYF.

Here the CDR3 DNA reads TGTGCCAGCAGCCAGGGACACTGCAGCAATCAGCCCCAGCATTTT. It translates to CASSQGHCSNQPQHF. This chain joins TRBV7-4 and TRBJ1-5, with D possibly being TRBD1 (6 bases). V lost 5 bases and J lost 1, with 12 bases in between. Looked up from germline, CDR1 is SGHVT and CDR2 is SQSDAQ. The CDR3 sequence is 15 residues long.

This clone showed up just once. The chain is built from TRBV5-6 and TRBJ2-1; 7 bases align to TRBD2. V gave up 1 base and J gave up 6 bases; unmatched junction bases: 1. Germline values: CDR1 SGHDT, CDR2 YYEEEE. CDR3 length: 13 residues. The CDR3 DNA follows: TGTGCCAGCAGCTTGTGGGGGGGCAATGAGCAGTTCTTC. Amino acid sequence: CASSLWGGNEQFF.

This sequence joins TRBV28 and TRBJ2-5; D might be TRBD2 (6 bases). This CDR3 contains 16 residues. Trimming pared 3 bases from V and 3 bases from J, leaving 17 bases between. Germline V CDR1 and CDR2: MDHEN, SYDVKM. CDR3 nucleotide sequence: TGTGCCAGCAGTTTGGGGGGAGGTACACTAAAAGAGACCCAGTACTTC. Encoded protein: CASSLGGGTLKETQYF.

The chain combines TRBV7-2 with TRBJ2-3; TRBD2 matches 10 bases. V trimming: 5 bases; J trimming: 8 bases; junction bases outside the gene matches: 7. CDR1 SGHTA and CDR2 FQGNSA come from the germline V gene. The CDR3 covers 14 residues. This CDR3 reads CASSLQRGGGTQYF. The CDR3, as DNA: TGTGCCAGCAGCCTCCAGCGGGGGGGAGGTACGCAGTATTTT.

V gene TRBV30 combines with J gene TRBJ2-1, with TRBD1 matching 8 bases. Germline values: CDR1 GTSNPN, CDR2 SVGIG (reference sequence). The V and J ends lost 2 bases and 4 bases, in that order; junction bases with no gene match: 10. The CDR3 extends over 16 amino acids. The CDR3 sequence: CAWSPSRTGPYNEQFF. Here the CDR3 DNA reads TGTGCCTGGAGTCCCTCCCGGACAGGGCCGTACAATGAGCAGTTCTTC.

V and J are TRBV21-1 and TRBJ2-5; TRBD2 was called by the table and not checked on the DNA. TRBV21-1 is marked as a pseudogene. CDR3 size: 16 residues. The CDR3 DNA is TGTGCCAGCAGCATCAGCTATTGTCGGGGGGGGGAGACCCAGTACTTC. Translating it yields CASSISYCRGGETQYF.

This chain links TRBV4-2 with TRBJ1-5, with a possible D match to TRBD1 (5 bases). V dropped 0 bases and J dropped 5 bases, with 11 bases sitting between them. Germline V gene data show CDR1 as LGHNA and CDR2 as YNFKEQ. The CDR3 consists of 15 residues. For the CDR3, the DNA is TGTGCCAGCAGCCAAGATAGGGGCGGGGATCAGCCCCAGCATTTT. Amino acid sequence: CASSQDRGGDQPQHF.

The V and J genes are TRBV30 and TRBJ2-5, with D maybe TRBD2 (7 bases). CDR3 length: 12 residues. The ends were cut back, 3 bases at V and 7 bases at J, with 12 bases in the middle. In germline, CDR1 is GTSNPN, CDR2 SVGIG (reference sequence). CDR3 sequence reads: CAWRGGGGTQYF. Written as DNA, the CDR3 is TGTGCCTGGAGGGGAGGGGGGGGGACCCAGTACTTC.

V gene TRBV10-1 combines with J gene TRBJ2-7; TRBD2 matches at 7 bases. The CDR3 spans 13 residues. V gave up 0 bases and J gave up 6 bases; unmatched junction bases: 2. Germline assignment: CDR1 WNHNN and CDR2 SYGVQD (reference sequence). CDR3 bases: TGCGCCAGCAGTGAGTCGACGGGGGGCGAGCAGTACTTC. Translation gives CASSESTGGEQYF.

Concerning this clone: A junction end diverges from the germline sequence, so it may reflect a read error. This chain connects TRBV6-5 to TRBJ1-5, with 7 bases aligning to TRBD1. The CDR3 runs to 15 residues. Germline V gene data show CDR1 as MNHEY and CDR2 as SVGAGI. The CDR3 DNA reads TGTACCAGCAGTCGAGACAGGGACGGAAATCAGCCCCAGCATTTT. Translating it yields CTSSRDRDGNQPQHF.

CDR3 region: CAISDPPTGGVETQYF. In DNA, the CDR3 is TGTGCCATCAGTGACCCGCCGACAGGGGGCGTTGAGACCCAGTACTTC. V is TRBV10-3 and J is TRBJ2-5; 10 bases match TRBD1. With 3 bases clipped from V and 5 bases from J, the junction kept 9 bases outside the gene matches. Germline V gives CDR1 ENHRY, CDR2 SYGVKD. CDR3 length: 16 amino acids.